This T cell receptor beta chain was observed in a study of T-cell memory formation after mild COVID-19. Study-wide results and limits: Clones contracting day 15 to 85 were balanced CD4/CD8; later expanders leaned CD4+. Clones which contracted sat mainly in CM and EM if CD4+, and in EMRA if CD8+.

There are a few counts of this clonotype. Its antigen is unknown. Looked up from germline, CDR1 is SEHNR and CDR2 is FQNEAQ (reference sequence). After removal of 0 bases from V and 6 bases from J, the junction contained 13 bases not matched to a gene. The CDR3 consists of 17 residues. TCRdb used MiXCR to reprocess the 5' RACE reads, holding one entry per CDR3 protein. The table records approximately 190,000 distinct CDR3 sequences, around 18% of them present only once. This chain connects TRBV7-9 to TRBJ1-1; 7 nucleotides line up with TRBD1. Sample: PBMCs or a T cell subset sorted from them (not recorded which). This receptor was taken from an adult woman who had mild COVID-19 (a few samples of this study predate the infection). Cell type and time point are not known. The CDR3 sequence is CASSLALGDSFPAEAFF. CDR3 nucleotides: TGTGCCAGCAGCTTAGCCTTAGGGGACAGTTTCCCGGCTGAAGCTTTCTTT.